The 22 T cell receptor beta chains reported below all come from one sample, sequenced in a study of T cell repertoires in ileal Crohn's disease. The time point is: inflamed ileum from the surgical specimen. Profiled with immunoSEQ multiplex PCR; TCRdb holds only in-frame clones, not every one. The data show around 5,200 clones, around 76% seen once. The sequenced material came from ileal tissue. Source of these receptors: an adult with Crohn's disease.

The chain recombines TRBV5-1 with TRBJ2-5; D is possibly TRBD2 (7 bases). V was clipped by 5 bases and J by 7 bases, with 24 bases between them. In germline, CDR1 is SGHRS, CDR2 YFSETQ. The CDR3 covers 16 residues. The CDR3 protein is CASRESGTTWLGTQYF. In nucleotides, the CDR3 is TGCGCCAGCAGGGAGAGCGGGACAACTTGGTTAGGGACCCAGTACTTC.

This clone appeared once. The V call is TRBV28, the J call TRBJ2-5, with 8 bases identical to TRBD1. The CDR3 totals 14 residues. Looked up from germline, CDR1 is MDHEN and CDR2 is SYDVKM. With V trimmed by 5 bases and J by 5 bases, 7 bases remained unmatched. The CDR3 DNA reads as TGTGCCAGCAGTCCCCGGACAGGGAGGGAGACCCAGTACTTC. Protein: CASSPRTGRETQYF.

The chain's CDR3 is CAWSVRAGGLPIQYF. The CDR3 DNA follows: TGTGCCTGGAGTGTACGAGCGGGAGGGCTCCCAATTCAGTACTTC. The chain couples TRBV30 to TRBJ2-4, with 10 bases fitting TRBD2. In germline, CDR1 is GTSNPN, CDR2 SVGIG (reference sequence). The CDR3 is 15 residues long. V lost 0 bases and J lost 10; bases outside the gene matches: 9.

V is TRBV6-5 and J is TRBJ2-1, with 8 bases that match TRBD2. The junction had 8 bases not matched to a gene; V was cut back by 6 bases and J by 10 bases. The CDR3 covers 13 residues. Germline CDR1 and CDR2: MNHEY and SVGAGI. The CDR3 nucleotides read TGTGCCAGCAGCGTACAACTAGCGGCCGAGCAGTTCTTC. It translates to CASSVQLAAEQFF.

V and J are TRBV20-1 and TRBJ2-3; no definite D call. The CDR3 sequence is 10 residues long. Germline values: CDR1 DFQATT, CDR2 SNEGSKA (reference sequence). V was shortened by 6 bases and J by 5 bases, with 6 bases between the two germline ends. CDR3 DNA sequence: TGCAGTGCCGAGGAAGATACGCAGTATTTT. As protein: CSAEEDTQYF.

CDR3 protein: CASSLEWGSPLHF. DNA of the CDR3: TGTGCCAGCAGCTTGGAATGGGGTTCACCCCTCCACTTT. This chain connects TRBV5-5 to TRBJ1-6; D not certain. V lost 0 bases and J lost 9, with 7 bases in between. Germline V gene sequence: CDR1 SGHKS, CDR2 YYEKEE (reference sequence). CDR3 length: 13 residues.

The genes are TRBV5-6 and TRBJ1-3; D is perhaps TRBD1 (5 bases). The CDR3 is 15 amino acids. Germline CDR1 and CDR2: SGHDT and YYEEEE. V lost 1 base to trimming and J lost 0 bases, with 8 bases between them. The CDR3 DNA is TGTGCCAGCAGCTTGTGGGGGTTCTCTGGAAACACCATATATTTT. Its translation: CASSLWGFSGNTIYF.

This clone has just one count. V gene TRBV6-1 combines with J gene TRBJ2-2; TRBD1 is a possible D gene (7 bases). This CDR3 region has 11 residues. The ends were cut back, 10 bases at V and 7 bases at J, with 10 bases in the middle. The V gene's germline CDR1 is MNHNS and CDR2 SASEGT. CDR3 region: CAIRGDGELFF. The CDR3 DNA follows: TGTGCCATCAGGGGGGACGGGGAGCTGTTTTTT.

J is TRBJ2-2 and V is TRBV7-9, with D unresolved. V was pared by 9 bases and J by 1 base, with 3 bases between. CDR3 length: 11 amino acids. Germline CDR1 and CDR2: SEHNR and FQNEAQ (reference sequence). The CDR3 reads CASQNTGELFF. DNA for the CDR3: TGTGCCAGTCAGAACACCGGGGAGCTGTTTTTT.

This chain uses TRBV7-9 with TRBJ1-1; D might be TRBD1 (6 bases). The V and J ends lost 3 bases and 7 bases respectively, with 9 bases between them. Looked up from germline, CDR1 is SEHNR and CDR2 is FQNEAQ (reference sequence). This CDR3 contains 12 residues. CDR3 DNA: TGTGCCAGCAGCTTTGGACAGAATGAAGCTTTCTTT. Translating it yields CASSFGQNEAFF.

The sample holds a few counts of this clone. The rearrangement uses TRBV7-9 and TRBJ2-2; the D gene is possibly TRBD2 (6 bases). The V gene lost 6 bases and the J gene lost 3 bases, with 17 bases spanning the gap. Per the germline V gene, CDR1 is SEHNR and CDR2 is FQNEAQ (reference sequence). The CDR3 spans 16 residues. The CDR3 DNA reads as TGTGCCAGCAGTGGGAGGTCGGCCGGCTACACCGGGGAGCTGTTTTTT. This codes for CASSGRSAGYTGELFF.

The V call is TRBV7-3, the J call TRBJ2-1; the match to TRBD1 covers 7 bases. There are 17 residues in the CDR3. The junction had 10 bases not matched to a gene; V was cut back by 2 bases and J by 3 bases. Germline V gene lookup returns CDR1 SGHTA and CDR2 FQGTGA. DNA of the CDR3: TGTGCCAGCAGCTTATTATTCACAGGGGTGAGCTACAATGAGCAGTTCTTC. This translates into CASSLLFTGVSYNEQFF.

V and J are TRBV28 and TRBJ2-5, with D tentatively TRBD1 or TRBD2 (5 bases each). This CDR3 has 14 residues. CDR1 is MDHEN, CDR2 SYDVKM, per germline. V was trimmed by 10 bases and J by 6 bases, leaving 21 bases between them. CDR3 nucleotides: TGTGCCACGCAACCCGGGACGGTAACGAAGACCCAGTACTTC. Translating it yields CATQPGTVTKTQYF. Combining the CDR3 with reference TRBV28 and TRBJ2-5 gives the whole variable domain DVKVTQSSRYLVKRTGEKVFLECVQDMDHENMFWYRQDPGLGLRLIYFSYDVKMKEKGDIPEGYSVSREKKERFSLILESASTNQTSMYLCATQPGTVTKTQYFGPGTRLLVL.

The chain couples TRBV5-1 to TRBJ2-7, with D possibly being TRBD1 or TRBD2 (5 bases each). Trimming took off 4 bases at V and 5 bases at J, with 16 bases between the two ends. The germline V gene encodes CDR1 SGHRS and CDR2 YFSETQ. The CDR3 extends over 14 amino acids. CDR3 sequence (DNA): TGCGCCAGCAGCCCCCGGGACGGTTTGCACGAGCAGTACTTC. As protein: CASSPRDGLHEQYF.

The V and J genes are TRBV19 and TRBJ1-4; D is uncertain. Per germline, CDR1 LNHDA and CDR2 SQIVND (reference sequence). V shed 8 bases and J shed 7 bases, with 20 bases lying between them. The CDR3 runs to 15 residues. The CDR3 loop reads CASLSLEGRREKLFF. CDR3 nucleotides: TGTGCCAGTTTGTCGTTGGAGGGCCGGCGTGAAAAACTGTTTTTT.

This clone showed up just once. The chain recombines TRBV6-6 with TRBJ1-4; 12 bases line up with TRBD1. CDR1 and CDR2 from the germline V gene are MNHNY and SVGAGI (reference sequence). The CDR3 totals 16 residues. The junction had 4 bases not matched to a gene; V was cut back by 5 bases and J by 3 bases. In nucleotides, the CDR3 is TGTGCCAGCAGTAAGGGACAGGGGGCACCTAATGAAAAACTGTTTTTT. Translated: CASSKGQGAPNEKLFF.

The genes are TRBV4-2 and TRBJ2-5; D is possibly TRBD2 (6 bases). Germline-derived CDR1 and CDR2 are LGHNA and YNFKEQ. Trimming left V 4 bases short and J 5 bases short, with 11 bases between. The CDR3 is 13 amino acids. The CDR3 region has the DNA TGTGCCAGCAGCCGAGAGGGGAGGGAGACCCAGTACTTC. Its protein product is CASSREGRETQYF.

This clone occurred once. The V gene is TRBV6-6, the J gene TRBJ2-7, with TRBD1 matching 9 bases. The germline gives CDR1 MNHNY, CDR2 SVGAGI (reference sequence). This CDR3 has 14 residues. V shed 4 bases, J shed 6 bases, and the junction held 7 bases outside the gene matches. The CDR3 nucleotides are TGTGCCAGCAGTTTAGGGACAGGGTCGGGCGAGCAGTACTTC. This codes for CASSLGTGSGEQYF.

The chain has TRBV5-4 and TRBJ1-1; D possibly corresponds to TRBD1 (6 bases). The CDR3 spans 13 residues. Trimming took 3 bases from V and 11 from J, leaving 17 bases between them. Germline CDR1 reads SGHNT; CDR2 reads YYREEE (reference sequence). Here the CDR3 reads CASSSRGGAIAFF. DNA for the CDR3: TGTGCCAGCAGCTCGCGGGGGGGGGCGATTGCTTTCTTT.

This sequence joins TRBV6-5 and TRBJ1-1; 7 nucleotides match TRBD1. Germline V gives CDR1 MNHEY, CDR2 SVGAGI. The ends lost 6 bases at V and 3 bases at J; junction bases unmatched: 4. The CDR3 is 13 residues long. CDR3 residues: CASRNTGDTEAFF. Written as DNA, the CDR3 is TGTGCCAGCAGGAACACAGGGGACACTGAAGCTTTCTTT.

Here the CDR3 reads CASSLGGENEKLFF. DNA for the CDR3: TGTGCCAGCAGCTTGGGAGGGGAAAATGAAAAACTGTTTTTT. The chain links TRBV7-6 to TRBJ1-4; D is possibly TRBD1 (5 bases). The V end lost 3 bases, the J end lost 5 bases, and 10 bases lay between the germline ends. The CDR3 sequence is 14 residues long. Germline V gene data show CDR1 as SGHVS and CDR2 as FNYEAQ.

The chain uses TRBV7-9 and TRBJ1-5; 7 positions agree with TRBD1. Germline CDR1 SEHNR, CDR2 FQNEAQ (reference sequence). The trim removed 5 bases at V and 5 bases at J, leaving 6 bases unmatched. The CDR3 totals 14 residues. The CDR3 protein is CASSPVQGDQPQHF. The CDR3 region has the DNA TGTGCCAGCAGCCCGGTCCAGGGGGATCAGCCCCAGCATTTT.